This is a list of T cell receptor beta chains from one sample in a study of CD8+ T cells in alopecia areata. Profiling relied on immunoSEQ multiplex PCR, and the TCRdb table lists in-frame clones only, not all of them. Of fewer than 20,000 clones in the sample, 60% to 80% are singletons; the top ten hold 6.1%. This specimen was skin, taken at week 0. The receptor source for this set is a human donor with alopecia areata. CDR3s include the opening cysteine and the closing phenylalanine or tryptophan. A D gene is named only where the DNA matches it firmly. Where a row states a size, it is once, few, many or the class of an expanded clone; other rows omit it.

D gene | J gene | CDR3 length | V gene | clone size | CDR3 DNA | CDR3 protein
NA | TRBJ2-3 | 11 | TRBV5-6 | NA | TGTGCCAGCAGCTTTCGTCGTACGCAGTATTTT | CASSFRRTQYF
NA | TRBJ1-1 | 14 | TRBV5-1 | NA | TGCGCCAGCAGCTTGGCAGCATCGAACACTGAAGCTTTCTTT | CASSLAASNTEAFF
TRBD1 | TRBJ1-1 | 14 | TRBV10-3 | few | TGTGCCATCAGTGAGAGGGCAGGGGGCACTGAAGCTTTCTTT | CAISERAGGTEAFF
TRBD1 | TRBJ1-4 | 17 | TRBV7-2 | NA | TGTGCCAGCAGCTTAAAGCAGGGGGCAGGGACTAATGAAAAACTGTTTTTT | CASSLKQGAGTNEKLFF
NA | TRBJ1-1 | 13 | TRBV6-5 | few | TGTGCCAGCAGTCAGGGGCTGAACACTGAAGCTTTCTTT | CASSQGLNTEAFF
NA | TRBJ2-7 | 13 | TRBV4-2 | NA | TGTGCCAGCAGCCAAGGGGGGTCTGACGAGCAGTACTTC | CASSQGGSDEQYF
NA | TRBJ2-5 | 15 | TRBV7-2 | few | TGTGCCAGCAGCTTAGTAGGAGGGTACCAAGAGACCCAGTACTTC | CASSLVGGYQETQYF
NA | TRBJ2-7 | 11 | TRBV6-1 | NA | TGTGCCAGCAGTTTTTCCTACGAGCAGTACTTC | CASSFSYEQYF
NA | TRBJ2-5 | 13 | TRBV30 | NA | TGTGCCTGGAGTGTACGATCACAAGAGACCCAGTACTTC | CAWSVRSQETQYF
TRBD1 | TRBJ2-7 | 13 | TRBV2 | NA | TGTGCCAGCACAGGGACAGGGCTATACGAGCAGTACTTC | CASTGTGLYEQYF
TRBD2 | TRBJ2-1 | 18 | TRBV4-3 | NA | TGCGCCAGCAGCCAAGAAGCTAGCCCTAGCGGGGTCTACAATGAGCAGTTCTTC | CASSQEASPSGVYNEQFF
TRBD2 | TRBJ2-1 | 16 | TRBV10-1 | NA | TGCGCCAGCAGCCTAAAGACTAGCGGGGGGCTCAATGAGCAGTTCTTC | CASSLKTSGGLNEQFF
TRBD2 | TRBJ2-3 | 17 | TRBV15 | NA | TGTGCCACCAGCAGATGGACCGGGACTAGCGCGGGTCGGACGCAGTATTTT | CATSRWTGTSAGRTQYF
TRBD1 | TRBJ2-7 | 14 | TRBV7-9 | NA | TGTGCCAGCCGGGGCGTGGGACAGGGTTACGAGCAGTACTTC | CASRGVGQGYEQYF
NA | TRBJ2-2 | 11 | TRBV6-6 | medium-sized | TGTGCCAGCAGATGGACCGGGGAGCTGTTTTTT | CASRWTGELFF
NA | TRBJ2-7 | 11 | TRBV7-9 | NA | TGTGCCAGCAGCCCCGCATACGAGCAGTACTTC | CASSPAYEQYF
NA | TRBJ2-3 | 14 | TRBV7-9 | NA | TGTGCCAGCAGTCCTCAGGGGCCCACAGATACGCAGTATTTT | CASSPQGPTDTQYF
TRBD1 | TRBJ2-1 | 15 | TRBV18 | NA | TGTGCCAGCTCACCACCAGGACAGGGGACAGCTGAGCAGTTCTTC | CASSPPGQGTAEQFF
TRBD1 | TRBJ2-5 | 16 | TRBV19 | NA | TGTGCCAGTAGCCTCGCCCGGGACAGGGGAAAGGAGACCCAGTACTTC | CASSLARDRGKETQYF
NA | TRBJ1-6 | 16 | TRBV19 | NA | TGTGCCAGTAGTATAGATCCCGGACAGCTCGGGTCACCCCTCCACTTT | CASSIDPGQLGSPLHF
NA | TRBJ1-2 | 17 | TRBV18 | NA | TGTGCCAGCTCAGCCACCGGGACGTACGGAATTAACTATGGCTACACCTTC | CASSATGTYGINYGYTF
NA | TRBJ2-6 | 17 | TRBV19 | NA | TGTGCCAGTAGTATTTTTCGGCAAAGCTCTGGGGCCAACGTCCTGACTTTC | CASSIFRQSSGANVLTF
NA | TRBJ1-1 | 15 | TRBV18 | few | TGTGCCAGCTCACTGCAACGGGGGCGGAACACTGAAGCTTTCTTT | CASSLQRGRNTEAFF
NA | TRBJ1-6 | 15 | TRBV11-3 | few | TGTGCCAGCAGCTTAGGGGCCCAAAGGAATTCACCCCTCCACTTT | CASSLGAQRNSPLHF
TRBD2 | TRBJ2-2 | 15 | TRBV9 | NA | TGTGCCAGCAGCGTTAGCGGGGGGAACACCGGGGAGCTGTTTTTT | CASSVSGGNTGELFF
NA | TRBJ2-5 | 16 | TRBV14 | few | TGTGCCAGCAGCCAAGGGCCCGCTGGGCGGTGGGAGACCCAGTACTTC | CASSQGPAGRWETQYF
TRBD1 | TRBJ2-2 | 14 | TRBV7-2 | few | TGTGCCAGCAGTTCGACAGGGGGCACCGGGGAGCTGTTTTTT | CASSSTGGTGELFF
NA | TRBJ2-3 | 15 | TRBV11-2 | NA | TGTGCCAGCAGCTTAGGTTCGCGCGGAGCAGATACGCAGTATTTT | CASSLGSRGADTQYF
NA | TRBJ2-5 | 14 | TRBV6-6 | NA | TGTGCCAGCAGTAACGGACGGATCCAAGAGACCCAGTACTTC | CASSNGRIQETQYF
NA | TRBJ2-2 | 16 | TRBV4-3 | few | TGCGCCAGCAGCCAAGATGGGCAGGGCCCCACCGGGGAGCTGTTTTTT | CASSQDGQGPTGELFF
NA | TRBJ1-3 | 14 | TRBV29-1 | NA | TGCAGCGCTATGCTAGGGGCCATCGGAAACACCATATATTTT | CSAMLGAIGNTIYF
NA | TRBJ1-2 | 15 | TRBV4-2 | once | TGTGCCAGCAGCCAAGAGGGAAAGGGTAACTATGGCTACACCTTC | CASSQEGKGNYGYTF
TRBD1 | TRBJ1-2 | 13 | TRBV19 | few | TGTGCCAGTAGTCCTAGGGACAGGACCGGCTACACCTTC | CASSPRDRTGYTF
NA | TRBJ2-7 | 11 | TRBV6-6 | few | TGTGCCATCGGACGGGCCTACGAGCAGTACTTC | CAIGRAYEQYF
NA | TRBJ2-7 | 15 | TRBV5-1 | NA | TGCGCCAGCACACCCTCGGTTCTCGGGGCGTACGAGCAGTACTTC | CASTPSVLGAYEQYF
TRBD2 | TRBJ2-1 | 16 | TRBV5-4 | NA | TGTGCCAGCAGCGCCTCACTAGCGAGCTCCTACAATGAGCAGTTCTTC | CASSASLASSYNEQFF
TRBD1 | TRBJ1-3 | 15 | TRBV5-1 | NA | TGCGCCAGCAGTTCTGATGGGACAGTCGGAAACACCATATATTTT | CASSSDGTVGNTIYF
NA | TRBJ2-5 | 19 | TRBV5-1 | NA | TGCGCCAGCAGCTCCTTAGGGTCCCTCGTCCAGGGCAAACAAGAGACCCAGTACTTC | CASSSLGSLVQGKQETQYF
TRBD2 | TRBJ2-1 | 14 | TRBV7-2 | few | TGTGCCAGCACCAGACTAGCGGTCGGCGGTGAGCAGTTCTTC | CASTRLAVGGEQFF
NA | TRBJ2-5 | 11 | TRBV10-2 | NA | TGCGCCAGCAGTCCAGGGGAGACCCAGTACTTC | CASSPGETQYF
NA | TRBJ1-5 | 15 | TRBV4-1 | NA | TGCGCCAGCAGCCAAGTAAAAATCAGCAATCAGCCCCAGCATTTT | CASSQVKISNQPQHF
TRBD1 | TRBJ1-3 | 14 | TRBV29-1 | NA | TGCAGCGTTCCTTCAGGGGGCGGTGGAAACACCATATATTTT | CSVPSGGGGNTIYF
NA | TRBJ1-5 | 14 | TRBV4-1 | NA | TGCGCCAGCAGCCACGGAGGGATCACTCAGCCCCAGCATTTT | CASSHGGITQPQHF
NA | TRBJ2-6 | 19 | TRBV7-7 | NA | TGTGCCAGCAGCCGATCAACTAAGTGGCCACAAAGTCGGGCCAACGTCCTGACTTTC | CASSRSTKWPQSRANVLTF
TRBD2 | TRBJ2-1 | 15 | TRBV7-2 | few | TGTGCCAGCAGCTGCTTCGGCGGGGGGGCGGGAGAGCAGTTCTTC | CASSCFGGGAGEQFF
TRBD2 | TRBJ2-3 | 17 | TRBV7-2 | large | TGTGCCAGCAGCTTAGAAGGGATTAGCGGGGGGGCTAATACGCAGTATTTT | CASSLEGISGGANTQYF
NA | TRBJ1-4 | 13 | TRBV30 | NA | TGTGCCTGGGACAGAGCAACTAATGAAAAACTGTTTTTT | CAWDRATNEKLFF